This TCR beta chain originates from a study of regulatory T cells in long-lasting Graves disease. CDR3 regions were amplified by Arm-PCR using iRepertoire HTBI primers to build TCR beta libraries. TCRdb analysed the multiplex PCR reads with MiXCR anew, one entry per CDR3 protein. The sample yields around 500,000 distinct CDR3 sequences, approximately 15% seen once. The study, taken as a whole, reports: Repertoires from persistent disease leaned toward TRBV28, TRBJ1-2 and TRBJ2-5.

This clonotype has at least ten counts. Its antigen remains unknown. V gave up 6 bases and J gave up 0 bases, with 3 bases separating them. The CDR3 is made up of 13 amino acids. Germline V CDR1 and CDR2: MGHDK, SYGVNS. Noted time point: newly diagnosed GD, antithyroid drugs for less than 3 months. Making the TCR library involved RNA that had been extracted from PBMCs. These data are also associated with another study on T cells in Graves' hyperthyroidism and ophthalmopathy. That source reports: Exclusion followed for patients with uncontrolled infection, other autoimmune disease, pregnancy or lactation. HTBI primers drove first-round RT-PCR of the TCR CDR3. Also found in blood were most expanded thyroid clonotypes above 0.001.

The source material was peripheral blood mononuclear cells (PBMCs), sampled at new diagnosis, from a patient treated with antithyroid drugs. The chain joins TRBV25-1 to TRBJ2-6; the D is unclear. The clonotype was recovered from a man under 40 with Graves disease. The DNA for the CDR3 is TGTGCCAGCAGGAGCTCTGGGGCCAACGTCCTGACTTTC. Protein: CASRSSGANVLTF.